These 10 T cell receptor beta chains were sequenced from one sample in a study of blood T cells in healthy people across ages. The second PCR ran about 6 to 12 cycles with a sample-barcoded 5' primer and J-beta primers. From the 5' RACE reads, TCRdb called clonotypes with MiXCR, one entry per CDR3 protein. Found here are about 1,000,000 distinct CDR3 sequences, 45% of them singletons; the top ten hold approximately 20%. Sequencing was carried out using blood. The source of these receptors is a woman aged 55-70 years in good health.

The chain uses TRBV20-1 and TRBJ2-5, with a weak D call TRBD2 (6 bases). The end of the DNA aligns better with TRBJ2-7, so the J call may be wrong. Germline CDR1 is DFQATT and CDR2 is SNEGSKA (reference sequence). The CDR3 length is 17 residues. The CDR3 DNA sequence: TGCAGTGCTAGGGACCGTGCCGGGACTCAATTAACCTACGAGCAGTACTTC. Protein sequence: CSARDRAGTQLTYEQYF.

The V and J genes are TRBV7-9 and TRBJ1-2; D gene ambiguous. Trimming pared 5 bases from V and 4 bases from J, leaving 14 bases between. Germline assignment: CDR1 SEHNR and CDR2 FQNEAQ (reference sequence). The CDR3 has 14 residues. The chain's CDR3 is CASSRDGLRYGYTF. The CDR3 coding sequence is TGTGCCAGCAGCCGGGATGGCCTCCGCTATGGCTACACCTTC.

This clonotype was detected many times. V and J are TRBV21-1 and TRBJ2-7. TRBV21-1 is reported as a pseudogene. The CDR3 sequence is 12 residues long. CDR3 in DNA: TGTGCCAGCAGCAAAGTGGTTTCAGAGCAGTACTTC. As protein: CASSKVVSEQYF.

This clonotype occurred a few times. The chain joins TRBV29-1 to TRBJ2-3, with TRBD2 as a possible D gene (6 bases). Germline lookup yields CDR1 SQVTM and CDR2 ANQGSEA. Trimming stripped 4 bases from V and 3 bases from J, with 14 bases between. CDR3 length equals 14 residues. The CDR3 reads CSVVFGGGTDTQYF. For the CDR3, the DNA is TGCAGCGTTGTTTTCGGGGGTGGAACAGATACGCAGTATTTT.

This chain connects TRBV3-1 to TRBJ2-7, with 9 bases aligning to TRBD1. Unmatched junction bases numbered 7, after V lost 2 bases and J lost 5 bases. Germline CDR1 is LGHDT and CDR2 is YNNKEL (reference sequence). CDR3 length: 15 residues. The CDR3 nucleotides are TGTGCCAGCAGCCAAAGCCGGGACAGGGTCGACGAGCAGTACTTC. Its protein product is CASSQSRDRVDEQYF.

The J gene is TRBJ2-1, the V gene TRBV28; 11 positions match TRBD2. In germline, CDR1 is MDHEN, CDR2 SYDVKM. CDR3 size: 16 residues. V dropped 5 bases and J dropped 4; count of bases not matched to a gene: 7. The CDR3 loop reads CASSPSGTSGYNEQFF. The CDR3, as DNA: TGTGCCAGCAGTCCCTCCGGGACTAGCGGATACAATGAGCAGTTCTTC.

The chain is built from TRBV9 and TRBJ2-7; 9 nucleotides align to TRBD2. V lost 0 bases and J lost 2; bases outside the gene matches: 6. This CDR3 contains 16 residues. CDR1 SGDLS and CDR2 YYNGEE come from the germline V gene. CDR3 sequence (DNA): TGTGCCAGCAGCGTAGGATTTGCGGGAGGGCCCTACGAGCAGTACTTC. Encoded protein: CASSVGFAGGPYEQYF.

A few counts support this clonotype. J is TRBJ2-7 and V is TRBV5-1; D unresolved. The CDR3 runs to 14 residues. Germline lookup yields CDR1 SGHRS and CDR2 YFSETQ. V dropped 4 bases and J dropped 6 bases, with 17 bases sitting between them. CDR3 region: CASSIDSNPSEQYF. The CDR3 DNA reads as TGCGCCAGCAGCATTGACTCTAACCCCTCCGAGCAGTACTTC. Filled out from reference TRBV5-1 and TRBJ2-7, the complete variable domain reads KAGVTQTPRYLIKTRGQQVTLSCSPISGHRSVSWYQQTPGQGLQFLFEYFSETQRNKGNFPGRFSGRQFSNSRSEMNVSTLELGDSALYLCASSIDSNPSEQYFGPGTRLTVT.

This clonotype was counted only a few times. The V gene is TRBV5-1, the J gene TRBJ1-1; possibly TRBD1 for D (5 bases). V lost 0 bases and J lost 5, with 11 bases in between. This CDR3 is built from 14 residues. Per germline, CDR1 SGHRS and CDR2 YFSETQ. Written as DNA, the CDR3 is TGCGCCAGCAGCTTGGCTCAGGGAGGGACTGAAGCTTTCTTT. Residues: CASSLAQGGTEAFF.

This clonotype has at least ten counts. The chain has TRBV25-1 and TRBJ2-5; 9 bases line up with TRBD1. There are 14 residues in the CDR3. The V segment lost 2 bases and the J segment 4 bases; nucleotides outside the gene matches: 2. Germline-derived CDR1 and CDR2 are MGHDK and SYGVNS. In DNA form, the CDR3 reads TGTGCCAGCAGTGAAGCGGGACAGGGAGAGACCCAGTACTTC. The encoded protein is CASSEAGQGETQYF.